There are many counts of the clone carrying this T cell receptor (beta chain). The antigen remains unidentified. Time point reported: sample taken at primary tumor resection. TCRs were sequenced from unsorted whole RNA of tumor, nontumor lung or PBMC. The data belong to a study of spatial heterogeneity in lung cancer. Overall study findings and caveats: Expanded alpha and beta TCR counts within tumors tracked tumor mutation counts.

This CDR3 has 18 amino acids. Trimming took 4 bases from V and 2 from J; bases not matched to a gene: 14. The V gene's germline CDR1 is SGDLS and CDR2 YYNGEE. TCRdb called the 5' RACE reads again in MiXCR, with one record for every CDR3 protein. The sample lists thousands of distinct CDR3 sequences, 11% seen once, with more than 10% in the top ten. The rearrangement uses TRBV9 and TRBJ2-2; TRBD1 agrees at 7 bases. The sample consisted of lung tumor tissue, taken at surgery. This clonotype originated in a male donor with early-stage non-small cell lung cancer. CDR3 in DNA: TGTGCCAGCAGCCCGGGGACAGCCTACTTAGAAAACACCGGGGAGCTGTTTTTT. Translating it yields CASSPGTAYLENTGELFF.